This entry lists 5 T cell receptor beta chains sequenced from one sample in a study of PD-L1 blockade in urothelial cancer. As for time point: peripheral blood 6 weeks after treatment start. Produced via immunoSEQ multiplex PCR; TCRdb's table is partial and in-frame only. The sample holds 35,000 to 55,000 clones; roughly 82% are singletons and the top ten take around 14%. This material consisted of PBMCs, taken around atezolizumab (anti-PD-L1) treatment. All receptors come from a man in his sixties with urothelial cancer.

The V gene is TRBV5-4, the J gene TRBJ2-5; D is perhaps TRBD2 (5 bases). CDR1 and CDR2 (germline): SGHNT, YYREEE (reference sequence). The length of the CDR3 is 14 residues. Deletions cut 3 bases from V and 2 bases from J, with 11 bases between. The CDR3 loop reads CASSWLTGQETQYF. CDR3 in DNA: TGTGCCAGCAGCTGGCTAACGGGGCAAGAGACCCAGTACTTC.

This chain links TRBV28 with TRBJ1-2; the D gene is possibly TRBD1 (6 bases). V lost 5 bases to trimming and J lost 3 bases, with 10 bases between them. Germline values: CDR1 MDHEN, CDR2 SYDVKM. The CDR3 is made up of 13 amino acids. The CDR3 here is CASSAPGDYGYTF. The CDR3 DNA reads as TGTGCCAGCAGTGCTCCAGGGGACTATGGCTACACCTTC.

This chain joins TRBV5-1 and TRBJ2-5; no firm D call. The CDR3 covers 13 residues. Germline V gene data show CDR1 as SGHRS and CDR2 as YFSETQ. The V end was cut by 1 base, the J end by 4 bases, with 8 bases between. The CDR3 here is CASSLRTGETQYF. The DNA for the CDR3 is TGCGCCAGCAGCTTGCGTACGGGAGAGACCCAGTACTTC.

The chain employs TRBV6-6 and TRBJ2-5; TRBD2 matches 9 bases. There are 15 residues in the CDR3. The germline V gene encodes CDR1 MNHNY and CDR2 SVGAGI (reference sequence). Trimming at V came to 1 base and at J to 6 bases, leaving 6 bases not matched to a gene. CDR3 in amino acids: CASSYLAGAGKTQYF. The CDR3 DNA reads as TGTGCCAGCAGTTACTTAGCGGGAGCCGGAAAGACCCAGTACTTC.

The V gene is TRBV29-1, the J gene TRBJ1-1, with 7 bases aligning to TRBD1. V shed 3 bases, J shed 4 bases, and the junction held 11 bases outside the gene matches. The CDR3 has 15 amino acids. Germline CDR1 SQVTM, CDR2 ANQGSEA. This CDR3 is CSVDPLGGQVTEAFF. Here the CDR3 DNA reads TGCAGCGTTGACCCTTTAGGGGGCCAGGTCACTGAAGCTTTCTTT.